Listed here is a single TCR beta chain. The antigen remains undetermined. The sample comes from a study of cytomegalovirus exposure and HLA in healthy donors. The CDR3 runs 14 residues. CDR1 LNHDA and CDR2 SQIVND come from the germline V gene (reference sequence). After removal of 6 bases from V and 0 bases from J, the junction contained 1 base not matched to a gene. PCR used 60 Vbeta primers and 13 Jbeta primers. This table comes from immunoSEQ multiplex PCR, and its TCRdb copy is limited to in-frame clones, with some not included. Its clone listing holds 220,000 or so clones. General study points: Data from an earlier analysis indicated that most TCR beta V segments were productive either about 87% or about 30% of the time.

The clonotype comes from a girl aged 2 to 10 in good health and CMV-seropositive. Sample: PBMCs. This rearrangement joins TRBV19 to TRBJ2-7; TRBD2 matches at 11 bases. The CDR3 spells CASSGTSGSYEQYF. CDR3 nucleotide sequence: TGTGCCAGTAGCGGGACTAGCGGCTCCTACGAGCAGTACTTC.